Listed here are 25 T cell receptor beta chains from one sample, sequenced in a study of cytomegalovirus exposure and HLA in healthy donors. The PCR contained 60 Vbeta and 13 Jbeta primers. TCRdb keeps only in-frame clones here, not all; method: immunoSEQ multiplex PCR. The table has 100,000 to 120,000 clones, approximately 79% seen once; the top ten hold 6.5% to 8.5%. Material for sequencing was PBMCs. The receptors come from a man aged 25 to 45 in good health and CMV-seropositive.

V gene TRBV6-5 combines with J gene TRBJ2-3, with D possibly being TRBD1 (6 bases). CDR3 length: 13 residues. V lost 6 bases and J lost 1, with 8 bases in between. CDR1 and CDR2 (germline): MNHEY, SVGAGI. CDR3 in DNA: TGTGCCAGCAGGGCAGGGGGCACAGATACGCAGTATTTT. Encoded protein: CASRAGGTDTQYF.

CDR3 residues: CASSYTSGGDEQFF. The CDR3 bases are TGTGCCAGCAGTTACACTAGCGGGGGTGATGAGCAGTTCTTC. The chain links TRBV6-6 to TRBJ2-1; 11 nucleotides agree with TRBD2. V shed 2 bases and J 8 bases; nucleotides not matched to a gene: 2. The germline CDR1 and CDR2 sequences are MNHNY and SVGAGI (reference sequence). This CDR3 spans 14 amino acids.

This clone has a count of ten or more. The chain links TRBV10-3 to TRBJ2-3, with 8 bases fitting TRBD1. CDR3 size: 15 residues. The germline V gene has CDR1 ENHRY and CDR2 SYGVKD. V was clipped by 5 bases and J by 3 bases; unmatched bases: 7. CDR3 in DNA: TGTGCCATCAGTATGACAGGGGCTACGACAGATACGCAGTATTTT. It yields the protein CAISMTGATTDTQYF.

The chain couples TRBV5-4 to TRBJ2-1; D not certain. CDR1 is SGHNT and CDR2 is YYREEE in the germline V gene (reference sequence). Trimming cost V 0 bases and J 9 bases, with 13 bases left between them. This CDR3 is 14 amino acids long. CDR3 in DNA: TGTGCCAGCAGCTTGGGATCCTGGGCCGTTGAGCAGTTCTTC. Amino acids: CASSLGSWAVEQFF.

V usage is TRBV19 and J usage is TRBJ1-4; 8 nucleotides match TRBD1. V was pared by 6 bases and J by 8 bases, with 8 bases of the junction left unmatched. Looked up from germline, CDR1 is LNHDA and CDR2 is SQIVND (reference sequence). This CDR3 has 14 amino acids. The CDR3 spells CASSPGQGKEKLFF. The DNA of the CDR3 is TGTGCCAGTAGCCCCGGACAGGGAAAAGAAAAACTGTTTTTT.

Only one count was recorded for this clone. V gene TRBV7-9 combines with J gene TRBJ2-2; a weak D match, TRBD2 (6 bases). Germline CDR1 reads SEHNR; CDR2 reads FQNEAQ (reference sequence). The germline V and J ends were trimmed by 5 bases and 8 bases, with 6 bases remaining between them. CDR3 length equals 11 residues. The CDR3 loop is CASSREGELFF. The CDR3 DNA is TGTGCCAGCAGCCGGGAGGGGGAGCTGTTTTTT.

J is TRBJ1-1 and V is TRBV5-4, with 8 bases aligning to TRBD1. Looked up from germline, CDR1 is SGHNT and CDR2 is YYREEE (reference sequence). The ends lost 4 bases at V and 0 bases at J; junction bases unmatched: 11. This CDR3 contains 17 residues. The CDR3 sequence: CASSLQTGGNMNTEAFF. The CDR3 DNA sequence: TGTGCCAGCAGCCTACAAACAGGGGGAAATATGAACACTGAAGCTTTCTTT.

This chain links TRBV15 with TRBJ2-5; the D gene is possibly TRBD2 (5 bases). Germline assignment: CDR1 LNHNV and CDR2 YYDKDF (reference sequence). The V gene lost 5 bases and the J gene lost 4 bases, with 20 bases spanning the gap. The CDR3 length is 16 residues. CDR3 coding DNA: TGTGCCACCAGCCCTCCTTGGGTCGGGGAATCAGAGACCCAGTACTTC. The encoded protein is CATSPPWVGESETQYF.

The rearrangement joins TRBV27 to TRBJ1-2; TRBD1 agrees at 7 bases. CDR3 length: 14 residues. J lost 1 base, V lost 5 bases, and 4 bases had no gene match. Germline V gene sequence: CDR1 MNHEY, CDR2 SMNVEV (reference sequence). The CDR3 DNA reads TGTGCCAGCAGTCCGGGACAGAATAACTATGGCTACACCTTC. Protein sequence: CASSPGQNNYGYTF.

The chain carries TRBV5-4 and TRBJ1-2, with a tentative D call TRBD1 (5 bases). Germline CDR1 and CDR2: SGHNT and YYREEE (reference sequence). This CDR3 is 15 amino acids long. V was clipped by 0 bases and J by 6 bases, with 15 bases between them. DNA for the CDR3: TGTGCCAGCAGCTTGGGGGGGGTTCGGGGAAATGGCTACACCTTC. It specifies CASSLGGVRGNGYTF.

This chain joins TRBV23-1 and TRBJ2-7; no clear D gene. TRBV23-1 is placed among ORFs of uncertain function. The CDR3 is 15 residues long. Trimming stripped 2 bases from V and 3 bases from J, with 14 bases between. In DNA form, the CDR3 reads TGCGCCAGCAGTCAAGTCGCCGGAGTTCTCTACGAGCAGTACTTC. It specifies CASSQVAGVLYEQYF.

Worth noting for this clone: Other DNA sequences of this sample code for an identical CDR3. V usage is TRBV19 and J usage is TRBJ2-5; 7 bases match TRBD2. The V gene's germline CDR1 is LNHDA and CDR2 SQIVND (reference sequence). After removal of 2 bases from V and 4 bases from J, the junction contained 4 bases not matched to a gene. This CDR3 has 14 amino acids. The CDR3 nucleotides are TGTGCCAGTAGTATATCCGGGGGGAGAGAGACCCAGTACTTC. It encodes CASSISGGRETQYF.

This clone was seen just once. The J gene is TRBJ2-7, the V gene TRBV5-6; 11 bases are shared with TRBD1. Trimming cost V 6 bases and J 5 bases; bases outside gene matches: 4. Germline V gene lookup returns CDR1 SGHDT and CDR2 YYEEEE. This CDR3 has 13 residues. In DNA form, the CDR3 reads TGTGCCAGCAAGGGACAGGGGGGCGACGAGCAGTACTTC. Amino acids: CASKGQGGDEQYF.

The rearrangement joins TRBV6-6 to TRBJ2-1; 11 bases are a match to TRBD2. Germline V gives CDR1 MNHNY, CDR2 SVGAGI (reference sequence). The ends lost 2 bases at V and 7 bases at J; junction bases unmatched: 4. The CDR3 is 15 amino acids. The CDR3 is CASSYTTSGGNEQFF. The CDR3 DNA follows: TGTGCCAGCAGTTACACTACTAGCGGGGGTAATGAGCAGTTCTTC.

The sample holds one count of this clone. The chain has TRBV28 and TRBJ1-4; no firm D call. Looked up from germline, CDR1 is MDHEN and CDR2 is SYDVKM. This CDR3 has 11 amino acids. V was cut by 6 bases and J by 7 bases, with 6 bases left in between. CDR3 coding DNA: TGTGCCAGCAGGGCCTCTGAAAAACTGTTTTTT. It is translated as CASRASEKLFF.

This chain links TRBV4-2 with TRBJ2-7, with D possibly being TRBD2 (5 bases). The CDR3 runs to 12 residues. The germline V gene has CDR1 LGHNA and CDR2 YNFKEQ. The germline V and J ends were trimmed by 3 bases and 4 bases, with 7 bases remaining between them. CDR3 sequence reads: CASSQRGYEQYF. Written as DNA, the CDR3 is TGTGCCAGCAGCCAGAGAGGGTACGAGCAGTACTTC.

The chain recombines TRBV5-1 with TRBJ2-7, with 8 bases aligning to TRBD1. The CDR3 is 14 amino acids. The J segment lost 4 bases and the V segment lost 1 base, leaving 4 bases of the junction unmatched. Germline values: CDR1 SGHRS, CDR2 YFSETQ. CDR3 loop: CASSLWTGMYEQYF. The DNA for the CDR3 is TGCGCCAGCAGCTTGTGGACAGGGATGTACGAGCAGTACTTC. The whole variable domain, remainder taken from reference TRBV5-1 and TRBJ2-7, is KAGVTQTPRYLIKTRGQQVTLSCSPISGHRSVSWYQQTPGQGLQFLFEYFSETQRNKGNFPGRFSGRQFSNSRSEMNVSTLELGDSALYLCASSLWTGMYEQYFGPGTRLTVT.

The gene calls are TRBV5-4 and TRBJ2-5, with 9 nucleotides matching TRBD2. The CDR3 loop spans 16 amino acids. Germline CDR1 reads SGHNT; CDR2 reads YYREEE (reference sequence). After removal of 4 bases from V and 1 base from J, the junction contained 8 bases not matched to a gene. The CDR3 sequence is CASSPGGGAGQETQYF. CDR3 sequence (DNA): TGTGCCAGCAGCCCCGGCGGGGGGGCGGGCCAAGAGACCCAGTACTTC.

Only one count was recorded for this clone. The V gene is TRBV7-6, the J gene TRBJ1-2; tentative D call: TRBD1 (6 bases). The ends were cut back, 1 base at V and 6 bases at J, with 9 bases in the middle. The CDR3 is 13 residues long. The V gene's germline CDR1 is SGHVS and CDR2 FNYEAQ. The CDR3 loop is CASSLEQGNGYTF. In DNA form, the CDR3 reads TGTGCCAGCAGCTTAGAGCAGGGGAATGGCTACACCTTC.

V usage is TRBV5-1 and J usage is TRBJ2-5; the match to TRBD2 covers 7 bases. There are 16 residues in the CDR3. With V trimmed by 1 base and J by 2 bases, 8 bases remained unmatched. Germline CDR1 and CDR2: SGHRS and YFSETQ. CDR3 loop: CASSLLGGGVQETQYF. CDR3 DNA: TGCGCCAGCAGCTTGCTCGGCGGGGGAGTACAAGAGACCCAGTACTTC.

V usage is TRBV5-6 and J usage is TRBJ2-7, with D tentatively TRBD1 (6 bases). From germline, CDR1 is SGHDT and CDR2 YYEEEE. V shed 0 bases and J shed 5 bases, with 12 bases lying between them. The CDR3 has 14 residues. Here the CDR3 reads CASSLVGRGDEQYF. In nucleotides, the CDR3 is TGTGCCAGCAGCTTGGTTGGCAGGGGCGACGAGCAGTACTTC.

The V call is TRBV27, the J call TRBJ2-7, with 12 bases aligning to TRBD2. The junction had 15 bases not matched to a gene; V was cut back by 10 bases and J by 5 bases. Germline V gene lookup returns CDR1 MNHEY and CDR2 SMNVEV (reference sequence). This CDR3 is built from 16 residues. The CDR3 coding sequence is TGTGCCAACGGACTAGCGGGGACTCCTCTGAAGAACGAGCAGTACTTC. It yields the protein CANGLAGTPLKNEQYF.

The table lists this clone with a few counts. CDR3 bases: TGTGCCAGCAGTGTGGGTAGGGGGGGCCAGCCCCAGCATTTT. It is translated as CASSVGRGGQPQHF. The rearrangement links TRBV6-1 to TRBJ1-5; possible D gene TRBD1, 6 bases. Germline CDR1 MNHNS, CDR2 SASEGT. Trimming pared 4 bases from V and 7 bases from J, leaving 14 bases between. This CDR3 contains 14 residues.

The chain recombines TRBV2 with TRBJ1-1; unclear D gene. The germline gives CDR1 SNHLY, CDR2 FYNNEI. Trimming stripped 5 bases from V and 1 base from J, with 8 bases between. The CDR3 sequence is 13 residues long. CDR3 in DNA: TGTGCCAGCAGTTCCGTCCCGAACACTGAAGCTTTCTTT. Translation gives CASSSVPNTEAFF.

The CDR3 DNA follows: TGTGCCAGCAACAACCTAGGACAGGGTCGAGATACGCAGTATTTT. Its translation is CASNNLGQGRDTQYF. J is TRBJ2-3 and V is TRBV6-1; TRBD1 agrees at 8 bases. V dropped 7 bases and J dropped 5; count of bases not matched to a gene: 11. The CDR3 covers 15 residues. Germline V gene sequence: CDR1 MNHNS, CDR2 SASEGT.